Following are 18 T cell receptor beta chains from one sample sequenced in a study of PD-1 blockade in classical Hodgkin lymphoma. Brentuximab vedotin exposure varied, and every patient relapsed after autologous stem cell transplantation. Sequencing used immunoSEQ multiplex PCR; TCRdb keeps in-frame clones, though not all of them. The data contain about 84,000 clones, around 86% of them singletons. Sequenced material: peripheral blood mononuclear cells (PBMCs), taken at baseline. The receptors here all came from a human donor with classical Hodgkin lymphoma.

J is TRBJ2-5 and V is TRBV28, with 11 bases that match TRBD2. V gave up 5 bases and J gave up 2 bases; unmatched junction bases: 16. This CDR3 contains 19 residues. The germline V gene encodes CDR1 MDHEN and CDR2 SYDVKM. The CDR3 coding sequence is TGTGCCAGCAGTCGCGATCGCCGGGTTAGCGGGAGGGTTCAAGAGACCCAGTACTTC. This sequence encodes CASSRDRRVSGRVQETQYF.

The V call is TRBV4-3, the J call TRBJ2-7; tentative D call: TRBD2 (6 bases). CDR1 LGHNA and CDR2 YSLEER come from the germline V gene. The CDR3 length is 17 residues. Trimming stripped 1 base from V and 2 bases from J, with 18 bases between. The CDR3 bases are TGCGCCAGCAGCCAAGGGCGCGGGACTCCTTTTACCTACGAGCAGTACTTC. It is translated as CASSQGRGTPFTYEQYF.

This sequence joins TRBV7-9 and TRBJ2-3; 14 bases align to TRBD2. CDR3 length: 17 amino acids. V gave up 2 bases and J gave up 4 bases; unmatched junction bases: 5. CDR1 SEHNR and CDR2 FQNEAQ come from the germline V gene (reference sequence). CDR3 nucleotides: TGTGCCAGCAGCTTACCTAGACTAGCGGGAGGGGCAGATACGCAGTATTTT. Translated, it gives CASSLPRLAGGADTQYF.

CDR3 amino acids: CASSLLAGTGANVLTF. In nucleotides, the CDR3 is TGTGCCAGCAGTTTATTGGCGGGGACTGGGGCCAACGTCCTGACTTTC. The V and J genes are TRBV28 and TRBJ2-6; TRBD2 is a possible D gene (6 bases). CDR3 length: 16 amino acids. CDR1 MDHEN and CDR2 SYDVKM come from the germline V gene. The V end lost 1 base, the J end lost 2 bases, and 9 bases lay between the germline ends.

This clone was counted a single time. The rearrangement links TRBV18 to TRBJ2-7, with 10 bases matching TRBD2. CDR3 size: 16 residues. The ends lost 3 bases at V and 4 bases at J; junction bases unmatched: 9. In germline, CDR1 is KGHSH, CDR2 LQKENI. This CDR3 is CASSPSSGRAKYEQYF. Here the CDR3 DNA reads TGTGCCAGCTCACCCTCAAGCGGGAGGGCCAAGTACGAGCAGTACTTC.

This clone has just a few counts. The gene calls are TRBV6-1 and TRBJ2-2; D tentatively reads TRBD1 or TRBD2 (7 bases each). V lost 7 bases and J lost 3, with 15 bases in between. This CDR3 is built from 15 residues. Germline V gene data show CDR1 as MNHNS and CDR2 as SASEGT. The CDR3 loop reads CASTSTGRDTGELFF. The CDR3 nucleotides read TGTGCCAGCACGTCGACAGGGAGGGACACCGGGGAGCTGTTTTTT.

The sample holds a few counts of this clone. V is TRBV28 and J is TRBJ1-1; 7 bases map to TRBD1. V gave up 5 bases and J gave up 1 base; unmatched junction bases: 13. Germline lookup yields CDR1 MDHEN and CDR2 SYDVKM. This CDR3 is 17 amino acids long. Here the CDR3 DNA reads TGTGCCAGCAGTGGAACGTACGGGGACAGTGGGAACACTGAAGCTTTCTTT. The encoded protein is CASSGTYGDSGNTEAFF.

This clone was recorded a few times. The chain has TRBV2 and TRBJ2-5, with D unclear. The CDR3 length is 13 residues. The ends were cut back, 4 bases at V and 1 base at J, with 7 bases in the middle. The germline gives CDR1 SNHLY, CDR2 FYNNEI. CDR3 in amino acids: CASSVSIQETQYF. The CDR3 DNA reads as TGTGCCAGCAGTGTGTCTATCCAAGAGACCCAGTACTTC.

This chain links TRBV4-3 with TRBJ2-5; 8 bases agree with TRBD2. J was trimmed by 5 bases and V by 1 base; bases with no gene match: 6. This CDR3 spans 15 amino acids. CDR1 is LGHNA, CDR2 YSLEER, per germline. CDR3 sequence reads: CASSQAGSGSETQYF. The CDR3 bases are TGCGCCAGCAGCCAAGCGGGCAGCGGGAGCGAGACCCAGTACTTC.

The J gene is TRBJ1-2, the V gene TRBV6-5; 9 positions agree with TRBD1. From germline, CDR1 is MNHEY and CDR2 SVGAGI. Trimming at V came to 0 bases and at J to 6 bases, leaving 2 bases not matched to a gene. The CDR3 runs to 14 residues. The CDR3: CASSYSTGGNGYTF. Written as DNA, the CDR3 is TGTGCCAGCAGTTACTCGACAGGGGGTAATGGCTACACCTTC.

The gene calls are TRBV6-6 and TRBJ1-3, with D possibly being TRBD1 (6 bases). The V end was cut by 8 bases, the J end by 2 bases, with 10 bases between. There are 13 residues in the CDR3. CDR1 and CDR2 (germline): MNHNY, SVGAGI (reference sequence). The DNA of the CDR3 is TGTGCCAGCGATAGGGGGGCTGGAAACACCATATATTTT. Amino acids: CASDRGAGNTIYF.

The V call is TRBV15, the J call TRBJ2-1; D not resolved. V was cut by 1 base and J by 9 bases, with 7 bases left in between. Germline values: CDR1 LNHNV, CDR2 YYDKDF (reference sequence). The CDR3 is 12 residues long. The CDR3 coding sequence is TGTGCCACCAGCAGAGGAGGTAGTGAGCAGTTCTTC. This translates into CATSRGGSEQFF.

The sample holds a few counts of this clone. V gene TRBV19 combines with J gene TRBJ1-1, with 8 bases lining up with TRBD1. V lost 2 bases and J lost 10; bases outside the gene matches: 6. CDR3 length: 13 residues. Germline V lookup: CDR1 LNHDA, CDR2 SQIVND (reference sequence). The DNA for the CDR3 is TGTGCCAGTAGTATACAGGGGGCGCCCGGAGCTTTCTTT. Amino acids: CASSIQGAPGAFF.

The genes are TRBV2 and TRBJ2-2, with a possible D match to TRBD1 (6 bases). Trimming stripped 1 base from V and 7 bases from J, with 13 bases between. CDR3 length: 15 residues. Germline V CDR1 and CDR2: SNHLY, FYNNEI. The CDR3 bases are TGTGCCAGCAGTGAAGGTCAGGGGATGATCGGGGAGCTGTTTTTT. Its protein is CASSEGQGMIGELFF.

The chain joins TRBV6-5 to TRBJ2-7, with TRBD2 matching over 8 bases. CDR1 is MNHEY and CDR2 is SVGAGI in the germline V gene. Trimming took 6 bases from V and 5 from J; bases not matched to a gene: 6. The length of the CDR3 is 13 residues. As DNA, the CDR3 is TGTGCCAGCAGCGGACTAGCCGGCAACGAGCAGTACTTC. Protein product: CASSGLAGNEQYF.

The V and J genes are TRBV6-1 and TRBJ1-4; TRBD1 might be the D (6 bases). The V end lost 6 bases, the J end lost 3 bases, and 14 bases lay between the germline ends. The CDR3 extends over 15 amino acids. The germline V gene encodes CDR1 MNHNS and CDR2 SASEGT. The CDR3 reads CASSSGGLSNEKLFF. CDR3 bases: TGTGCCAGCAGCTCCGGGGGGCTGTCTAATGAAAAACTGTTTTTT.

This clone was detected once. DNA of the CDR3: TGTGCCAGCAGCCTAGGGGACACTTTTCGGGAGTTCTCCTACGAGCAGTACTTC. Translating gives CASSLGDTFREFSYEQYF. The genes are TRBV11-2 and TRBJ2-7; either TRBD1 or TRBD2 may fit D (6 bases each). There are 18 residues in the CDR3. With 5 bases removed from V and 0 bases from J, the gap between germline ends came to 23 bases. The germline gives CDR1 SGHAT, CDR2 FQNNGV.

This clone was seen a handful of times. This chain uses TRBV7-9 with TRBJ1-2; D is undetermined. Trimming stripped 5 bases from V and 6 bases from J, with 16 bases between. CDR1 and CDR2 (germline): SEHNR, FQNEAQ (reference sequence). The CDR3 has 14 amino acids. The CDR3 DNA is TGTGCCAGCAGCAGATTGGATGCGTCTAATGGCTACACCTTC. Amino acids: CASSRLDASNGYTF.